This T cell receptor beta chain was captured by sequencing in a study of cytotoxic CD8 clonotypes in ibrutinib-treated CLL. Study-wide context: Within the patient group, around 11 were relapsed/refractory and fewer than 16 treatment-naive, and 17 were IGHV unmutated. Among responders, roughly 24 were partial and 2 complete; after median roughly 72 months, approximately 15 stayed remitted and some 12 progressed.

Points from the study as a whole: Under treatment, the uncommon public clonotypes either contracted or remained stable. Lymph node repertoires were not studied, and sampling times were unmatched.

Concerning this clone itself: As yet, its antigen is unknown.

The CDR3 runs to 15 residues. Germline lookup yields CDR1 PRHDT and CDR2 FYEKMQ (reference sequence). Repertoires were generated with immunoSEQ multiplex PCR, while TCRdb's copy carries only in-frame clones and drops some. The sample includes more than 6,000 clones, less than 75% of them seen just once. The source was PBMCs, collected before ibrutinib treatment. The chain employs TRBV13 and TRBJ2-5; the D call may be TRBD1 or TRBD2 (5 bases each). The DNA end is a closer match to TRBJ2-7, so the J assignment may be wrong. The sequence derives from a human donor with chronic lymphocytic leukemia. CDR3 sequence reads: CASSSTDGTSYEQYF. CDR3 nucleotide sequence: TGTGCCAGCAGCTCAACCGACGGGACCTCCTACGAGCAGTACTTC.